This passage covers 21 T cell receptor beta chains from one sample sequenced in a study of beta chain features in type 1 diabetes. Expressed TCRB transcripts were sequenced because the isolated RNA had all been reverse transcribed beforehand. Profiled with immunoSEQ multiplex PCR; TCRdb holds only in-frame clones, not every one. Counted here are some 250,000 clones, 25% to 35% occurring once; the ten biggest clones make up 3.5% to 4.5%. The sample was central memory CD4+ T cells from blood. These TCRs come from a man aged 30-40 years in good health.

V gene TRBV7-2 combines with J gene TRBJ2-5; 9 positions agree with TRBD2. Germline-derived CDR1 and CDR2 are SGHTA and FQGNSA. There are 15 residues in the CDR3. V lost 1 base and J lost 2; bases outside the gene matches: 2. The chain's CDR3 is CASSLGGGEQETQYF. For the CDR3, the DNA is TGTGCCAGCAGCTTAGGCGGGGGGGAGCAAGAGACCCAGTACTTC.

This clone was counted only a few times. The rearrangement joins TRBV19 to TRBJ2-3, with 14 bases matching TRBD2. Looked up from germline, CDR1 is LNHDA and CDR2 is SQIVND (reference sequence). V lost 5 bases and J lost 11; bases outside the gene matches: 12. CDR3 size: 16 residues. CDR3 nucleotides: TGTGCCAGTAGTCCCGGGACTAGCGGGAGCAACGTAGAGCAGTATTTT. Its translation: CASSPGTSGSNVEQYF.

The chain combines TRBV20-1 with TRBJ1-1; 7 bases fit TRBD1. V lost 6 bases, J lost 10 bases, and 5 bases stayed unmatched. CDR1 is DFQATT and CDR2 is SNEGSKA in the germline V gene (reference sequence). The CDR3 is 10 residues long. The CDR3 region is CSANQGGAFF. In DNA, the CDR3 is TGCAGTGCAAATCAGGGGGGAGCTTTCTTT.

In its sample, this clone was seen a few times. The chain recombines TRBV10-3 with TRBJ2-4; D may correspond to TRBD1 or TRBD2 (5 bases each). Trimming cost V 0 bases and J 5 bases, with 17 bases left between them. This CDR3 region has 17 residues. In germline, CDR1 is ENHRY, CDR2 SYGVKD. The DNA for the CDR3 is TGTGCCATCAGTGAGTCTTTCCTTCGCAGGGAGCAAAACATTCAGTACTTC. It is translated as CAISESFLRREQNIQYF.

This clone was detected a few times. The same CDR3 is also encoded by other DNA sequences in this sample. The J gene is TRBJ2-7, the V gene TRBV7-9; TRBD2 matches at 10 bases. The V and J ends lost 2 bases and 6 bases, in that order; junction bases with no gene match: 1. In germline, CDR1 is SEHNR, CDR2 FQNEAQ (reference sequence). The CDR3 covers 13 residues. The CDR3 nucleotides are TGTGCCAGCAGCTTACTAGCGGGGGTCGAGCAGTACTTC. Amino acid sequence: CASSLLAGVEQYF. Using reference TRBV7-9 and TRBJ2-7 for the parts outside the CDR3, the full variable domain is DTGVSQNPRHKITKRGQNVTFRCDPISEHNRLYWYRQTLGQGPEFLTYFQNEAQLEKSRLLSDRFSAERPKGSFSTLEIQRTEQGDSAMYLCASSLLAGVEQYFGPGTRLTVT.

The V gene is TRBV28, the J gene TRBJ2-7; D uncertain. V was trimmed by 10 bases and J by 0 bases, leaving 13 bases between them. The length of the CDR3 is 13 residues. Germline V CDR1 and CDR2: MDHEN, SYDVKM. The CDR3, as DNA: TGTGCCAACCGGGCTAGGAGCTCCTACGAGCAGTACTTC. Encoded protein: CANRARSSYEQYF.

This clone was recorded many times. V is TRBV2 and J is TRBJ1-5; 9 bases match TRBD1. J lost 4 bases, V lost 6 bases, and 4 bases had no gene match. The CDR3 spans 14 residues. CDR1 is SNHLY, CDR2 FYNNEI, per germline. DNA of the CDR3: TGTGCCAGCAGCCCCGGGACAGGGAATCAGCCCCAGCATTTT. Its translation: CASSPGTGNQPQHF.

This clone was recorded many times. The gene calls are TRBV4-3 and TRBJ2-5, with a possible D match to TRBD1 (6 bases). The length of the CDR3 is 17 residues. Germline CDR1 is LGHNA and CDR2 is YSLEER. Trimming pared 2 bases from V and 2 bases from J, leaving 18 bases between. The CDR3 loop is CASSQPRPGHLQETQYF. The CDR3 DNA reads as TGCGCCAGCAGCCAACCGAGGCCGGGACACCTACAAGAGACCCAGTACTTC.

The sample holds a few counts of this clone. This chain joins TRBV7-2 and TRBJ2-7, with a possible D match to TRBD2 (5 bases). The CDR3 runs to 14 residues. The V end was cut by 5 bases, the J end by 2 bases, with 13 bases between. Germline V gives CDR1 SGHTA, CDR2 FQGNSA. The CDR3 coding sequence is TGTGCCAGCAGCCCACCTGAGGGCCCCTACGAGCAGTACTTC. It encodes CASSPPEGPYEQYF.

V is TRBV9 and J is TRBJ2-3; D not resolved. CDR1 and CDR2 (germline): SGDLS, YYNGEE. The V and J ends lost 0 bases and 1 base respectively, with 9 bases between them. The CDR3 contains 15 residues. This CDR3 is CASSVAKDRTDTQYF. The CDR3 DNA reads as TGTGCCAGCAGCGTAGCTAAGGACCGCACAGATACGCAGTATTTT.

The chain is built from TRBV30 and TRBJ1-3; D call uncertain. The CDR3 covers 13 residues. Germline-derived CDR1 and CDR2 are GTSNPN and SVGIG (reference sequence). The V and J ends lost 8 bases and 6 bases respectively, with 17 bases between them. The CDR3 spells CAGHRRLTNTIYF. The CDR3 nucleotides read TGTGCCGGTCATAGAAGGCTGACAAACACCATATATTTT.

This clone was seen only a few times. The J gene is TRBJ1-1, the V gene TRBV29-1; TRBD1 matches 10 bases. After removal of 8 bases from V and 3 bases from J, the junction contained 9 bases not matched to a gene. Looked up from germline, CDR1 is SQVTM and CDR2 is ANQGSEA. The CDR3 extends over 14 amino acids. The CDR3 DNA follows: TGCAGCCCGCTGGGACAGGGGAAGGACACTGAAGCTTTCTTT. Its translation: CSPLGQGKDTEAFF.

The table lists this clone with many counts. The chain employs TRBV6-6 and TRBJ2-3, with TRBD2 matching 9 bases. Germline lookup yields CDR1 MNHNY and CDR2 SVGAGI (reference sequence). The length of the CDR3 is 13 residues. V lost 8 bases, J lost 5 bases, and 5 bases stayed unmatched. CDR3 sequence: CASRGGAKDTQYF. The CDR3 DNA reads TGTGCCAGCCGCGGGGGGGCTAAAGATACGCAGTATTTT.

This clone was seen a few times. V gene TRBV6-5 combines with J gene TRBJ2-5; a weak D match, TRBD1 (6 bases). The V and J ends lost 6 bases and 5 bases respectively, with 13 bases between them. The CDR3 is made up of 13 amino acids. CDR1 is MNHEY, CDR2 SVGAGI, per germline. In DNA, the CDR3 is TGTGCCAGCAGCGGACAGTCCGGTGAGACCCAGTACTTC. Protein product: CASSGQSGETQYF.

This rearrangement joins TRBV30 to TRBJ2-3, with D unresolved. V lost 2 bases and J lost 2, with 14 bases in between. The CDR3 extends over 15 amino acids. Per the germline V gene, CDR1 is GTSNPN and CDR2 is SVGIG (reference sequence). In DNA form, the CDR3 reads TGTGCCTGGAGTCCAACCCTGGTCTTCACAGATACGCAGTATTTT. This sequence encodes CAWSPTLVFTDTQYF.

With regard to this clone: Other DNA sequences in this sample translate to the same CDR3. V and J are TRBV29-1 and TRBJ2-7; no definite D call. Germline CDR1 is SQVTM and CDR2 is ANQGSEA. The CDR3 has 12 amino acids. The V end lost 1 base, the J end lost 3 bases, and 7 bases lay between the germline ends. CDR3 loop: CSVEVSSYEQYF. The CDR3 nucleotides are TGCAGCGTTGAAGTGAGCAGCTACGAGCAGTACTTC.

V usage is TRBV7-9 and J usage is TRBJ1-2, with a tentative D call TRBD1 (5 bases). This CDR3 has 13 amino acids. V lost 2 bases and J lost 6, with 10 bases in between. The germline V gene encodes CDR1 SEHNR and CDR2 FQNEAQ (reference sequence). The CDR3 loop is CASSLSGQDGYTF. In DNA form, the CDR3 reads TGTGCCAGCAGCTTATCAGGGCAAGATGGCTACACCTTC.

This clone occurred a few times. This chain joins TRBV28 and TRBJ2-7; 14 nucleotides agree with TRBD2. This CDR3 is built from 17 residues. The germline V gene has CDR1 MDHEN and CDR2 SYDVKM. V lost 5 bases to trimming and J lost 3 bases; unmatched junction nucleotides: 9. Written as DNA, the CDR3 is TGTGCCAGCAGTCCAGGACTAGCGGGAGGTAAAGGCTACGAGCAGTACTTC. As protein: CASSPGLAGGKGYEQYF.

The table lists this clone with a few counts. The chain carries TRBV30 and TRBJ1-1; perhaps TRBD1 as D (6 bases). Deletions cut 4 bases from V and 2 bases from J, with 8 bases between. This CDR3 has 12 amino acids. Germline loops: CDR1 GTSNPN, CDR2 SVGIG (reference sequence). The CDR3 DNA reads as TGTGCCTGGATGACAGGAAACACTGAAGCTTTCTTT. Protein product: CAWMTGNTEAFF.

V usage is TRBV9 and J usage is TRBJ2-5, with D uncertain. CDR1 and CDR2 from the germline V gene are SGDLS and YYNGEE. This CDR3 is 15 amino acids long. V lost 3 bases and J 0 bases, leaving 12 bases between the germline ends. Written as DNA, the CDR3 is TGTGCCAGCAGCGCCCACACAGCGTACCAAGAGACCCAGTACTTC. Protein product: CASSAHTAYQETQYF.

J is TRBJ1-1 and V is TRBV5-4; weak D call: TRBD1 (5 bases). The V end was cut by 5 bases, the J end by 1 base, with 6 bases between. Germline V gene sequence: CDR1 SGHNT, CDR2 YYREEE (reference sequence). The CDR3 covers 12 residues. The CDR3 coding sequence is TGTGCCAGCAGGGGGGGGAACACTGAAGCTTTCTTT. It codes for CASRGGNTEAFF.